This TCR beta chain was sequenced in a study of CD8 T cells in Susac syndrome. The authors sequenced TCR beta from blood CD8+ and CD4+ T cells. This CDR3 is built from 15 residues. The V end lost 0 bases, the J end lost 4 bases, and 10 bases lay between the germline ends. A quantity of roughly 0.5 to 1 ug RNA underwent reverse transcription using random hexamers. TCRdb passed the immunoSEQ multiplex PCR reads through MiXCR, listing each CDR3 protein once. The table shows a few hundred thousand distinct CDR3 sequences, with approximately 94% occurring only once. This sequence was found in a human donor with Susac syndrome. Sequences were obtained from CD4+ T cells from PBMCs. The J gene is TRBJ1-5, the V gene TRBV12-3 or TRBV12-4, with D possibly being TRBD1 (6 bases). CDR3 sequence (DNA): TGTGCCAGCAGTTTAGCGACAGGTGCTAATCAGCCCCAGCATTTT. This gives the protein CASSLATGANQPQHF.